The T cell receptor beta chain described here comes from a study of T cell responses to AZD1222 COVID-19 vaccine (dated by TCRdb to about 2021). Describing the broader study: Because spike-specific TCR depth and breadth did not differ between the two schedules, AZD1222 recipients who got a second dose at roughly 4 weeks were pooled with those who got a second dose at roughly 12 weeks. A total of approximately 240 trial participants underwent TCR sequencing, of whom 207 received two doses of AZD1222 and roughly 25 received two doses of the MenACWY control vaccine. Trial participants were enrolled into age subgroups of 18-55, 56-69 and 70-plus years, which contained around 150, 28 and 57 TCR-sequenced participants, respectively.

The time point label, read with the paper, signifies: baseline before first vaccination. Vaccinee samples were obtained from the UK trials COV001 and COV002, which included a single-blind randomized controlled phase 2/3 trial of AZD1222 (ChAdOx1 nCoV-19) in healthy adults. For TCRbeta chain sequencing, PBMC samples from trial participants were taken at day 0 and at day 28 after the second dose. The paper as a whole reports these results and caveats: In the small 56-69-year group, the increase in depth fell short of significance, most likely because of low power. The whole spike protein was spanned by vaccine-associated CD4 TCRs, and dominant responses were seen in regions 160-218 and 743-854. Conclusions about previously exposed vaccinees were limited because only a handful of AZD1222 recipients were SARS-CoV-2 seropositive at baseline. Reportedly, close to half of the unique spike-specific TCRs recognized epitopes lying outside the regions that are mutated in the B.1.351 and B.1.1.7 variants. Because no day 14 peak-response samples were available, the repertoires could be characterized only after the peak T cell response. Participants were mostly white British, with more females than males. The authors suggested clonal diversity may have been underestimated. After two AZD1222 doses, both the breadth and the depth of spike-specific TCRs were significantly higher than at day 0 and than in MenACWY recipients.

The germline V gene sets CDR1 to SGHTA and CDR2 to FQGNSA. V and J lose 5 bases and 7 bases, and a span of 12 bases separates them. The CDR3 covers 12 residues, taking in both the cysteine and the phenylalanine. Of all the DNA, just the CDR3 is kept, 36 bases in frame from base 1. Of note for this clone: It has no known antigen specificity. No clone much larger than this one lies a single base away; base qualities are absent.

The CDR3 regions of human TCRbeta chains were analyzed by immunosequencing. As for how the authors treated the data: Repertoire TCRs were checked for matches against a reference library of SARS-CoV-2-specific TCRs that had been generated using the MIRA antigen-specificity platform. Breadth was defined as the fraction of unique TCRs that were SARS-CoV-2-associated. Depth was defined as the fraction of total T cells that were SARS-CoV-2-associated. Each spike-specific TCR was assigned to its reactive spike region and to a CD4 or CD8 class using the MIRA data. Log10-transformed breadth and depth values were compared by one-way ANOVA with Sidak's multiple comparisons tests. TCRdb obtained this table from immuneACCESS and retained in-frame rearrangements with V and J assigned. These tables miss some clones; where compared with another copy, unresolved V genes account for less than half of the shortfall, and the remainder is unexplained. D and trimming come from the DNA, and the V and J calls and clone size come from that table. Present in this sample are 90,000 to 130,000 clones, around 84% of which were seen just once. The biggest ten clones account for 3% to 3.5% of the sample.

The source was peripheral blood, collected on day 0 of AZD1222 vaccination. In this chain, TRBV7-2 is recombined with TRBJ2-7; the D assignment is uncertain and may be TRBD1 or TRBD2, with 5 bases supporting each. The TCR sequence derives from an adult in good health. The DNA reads TGTGCCAGCAGCCAGACGTGGGGGGAGCAGTACTTC. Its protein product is CASSQTWGEQYF. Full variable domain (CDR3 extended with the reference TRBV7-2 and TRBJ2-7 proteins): GAGVSQSPSNKVTEKGKDVELRCDPISGHTALYWYRQSLGQGLEFLIYFQGNSAPDKSGLPSDRFSAERTGGSVSTLTIQRTQQEDSAVYLCASSQTWGEQYFGPGTRLTVT.